This entry features one T cell receptor beta chain sequence. These data belong to a study of T cell responses to AZD1222 COVID-19 vaccine. TCRdb keeps only in-frame clones here, not all; method: immunoSEQ multiplex PCR. This sample has 85,000 to 110,000 clones, with 91% found just once. CDR3 length: 18 residues. In germline, CDR1 is LGHNA, CDR2 YSLEER. V was cut by 3 bases and J by 4 bases, with 23 bases left in between. The receptor was isolated from an adult in good health. Sequenced material: peripheral blood, taken on day 0 of AZD1222 vaccination. This sequence joins TRBV4-3 and TRBJ2-3, with D perhaps given as TRBD1 or TRBD2 (6 bases each). The CDR3, as DNA: TGCGCCAGCAGCCAGCGCCATTCCGGGACATCGGGGGCAGATACGCAGTATTTT. Translating gives CASSQRHSGTSGADTQYF.